The following is a T cell receptor beta chain sequence with its context. The target antigen is unknown. Only in-frame clones appear in the TCRdb table, and some are missing; sequencing was by immunoSEQ multiplex PCR. The sample lists more than 80,000 clones, about 90% occurring once. This sample is part of a study of OX40 agonist ivuxolimab in advanced cancers. Overall study context: The study treated patients with ivuxolimab, an agonistic anti-OX40 (CD134) antibody. A male proportion of approximately 80% was recorded, with mean age roughly 60 years and range about 23 to 90. Findings of the study overall: Within 6 weeks, CD4+ and CD8+ blood T cells expanded clonally at 0.1 to 3.0 mg/kg. More expanded clones were found, on average, in CD8+ than in CD4+ T cells.

Per germline, CDR1 ENHRY and CDR2 SYGVKD. This CDR3 has 14 amino acids. The V end was cut by 0 bases, the J end by 2 bases, with 6 bases between. The source material was CD4+ or CD8+ T cells sorted from blood, sampled in a trial of the OX40 agonist ivuxolimab. The V call is TRBV10-3, the J call TRBJ2-3; D remains ambiguous. The origin of this receptor is an adult with an advanced solid tumor such as melanoma, head and neck, liver or kidney cancer. The CDR3 reads CAISESLHTDTQYF. CDR3 DNA sequence: TGTGCCATCAGTGAGTCTCTACACACAGATACGCAGTATTTT.